The T cell receptor (beta chain) described here comes from a study of cytomegalovirus exposure and HLA in healthy donors. In the PCR, 60 Vbeta and 13 Jbeta primers were used. Here immunoSEQ multiplex PCR was the method, and the copy in TCRdb shows in-frame clones only, minus some. Of 90,000 to 100,000 clones listed, approximately 81% are singletons. From germline, CDR1 is MDHEN and CDR2 SYDVKM. With 1 base removed from V and 0 bases from J, the gap between germline ends came to 7 bases. The CDR3 contains 14 residues. The chain links TRBV28 to TRBJ2-7, with D unclear. The clonotype comes from a woman aged 40-49 years in good health and CMV-seronegative. Sequenced sample: PBMCs. The CDR3 nucleotides are TGTGCCAGCAGTTTATACGAACTCTCCTACGAGCAGTACTTC. As protein: CASSLYELSYEQYF. Filled out from reference TRBV28 and TRBJ2-7, the complete variable domain reads DVKVTQSSRYLVKRTGEKVFLECVQDMDHENMFWYRQDPGLGLRLIYFSYDVKMKEKGDIPEGYSVSREKKERFSLILESASTNQTSMYLCASSLYELSYEQYFGPGTRLTVT.